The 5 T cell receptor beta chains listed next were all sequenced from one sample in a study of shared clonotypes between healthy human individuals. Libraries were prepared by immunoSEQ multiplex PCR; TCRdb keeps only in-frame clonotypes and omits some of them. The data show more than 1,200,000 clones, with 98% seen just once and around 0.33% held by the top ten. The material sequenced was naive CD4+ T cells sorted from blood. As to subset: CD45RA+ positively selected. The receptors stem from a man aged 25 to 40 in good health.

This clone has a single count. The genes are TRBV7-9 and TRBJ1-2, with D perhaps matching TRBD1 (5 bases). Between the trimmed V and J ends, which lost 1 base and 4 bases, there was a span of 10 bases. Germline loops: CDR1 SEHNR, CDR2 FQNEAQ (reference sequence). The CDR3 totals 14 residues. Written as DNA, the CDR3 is TGTGCCAGCAGCTTAGGAACAGGAGCCTATGGCTACACCTTC. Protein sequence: CASSLGTGAYGYTF.

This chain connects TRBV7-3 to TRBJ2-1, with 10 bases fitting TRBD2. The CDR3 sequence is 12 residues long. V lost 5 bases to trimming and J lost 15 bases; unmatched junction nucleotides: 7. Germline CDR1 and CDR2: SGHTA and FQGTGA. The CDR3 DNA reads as TGTGCCAGCAGCCATTCTAGCGGGAGATTGTTCTTC. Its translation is CASSHSSGRLFF. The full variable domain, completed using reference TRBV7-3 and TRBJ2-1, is GAGVSQTPSNKVTEKGKYVELRCDPISGHTALYWYRQSLGQGPEFLIYFQGTGAADDSGLPNDRFFAVRPEGSVSTLKIQRTERGDSAVYLCASSHSSGRLFFGPGTRLTVL.

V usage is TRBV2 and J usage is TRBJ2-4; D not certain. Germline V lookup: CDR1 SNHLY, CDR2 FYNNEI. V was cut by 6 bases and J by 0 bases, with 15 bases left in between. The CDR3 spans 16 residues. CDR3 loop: CASRRPFEVAKNIQYF. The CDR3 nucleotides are TGTGCCAGCAGGCGCCCCTTCGAAGTAGCCAAAAACATTCAGTACTTC.

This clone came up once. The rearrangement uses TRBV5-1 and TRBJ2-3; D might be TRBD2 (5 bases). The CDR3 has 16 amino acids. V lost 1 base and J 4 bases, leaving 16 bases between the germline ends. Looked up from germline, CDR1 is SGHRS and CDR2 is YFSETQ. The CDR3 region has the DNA TGCGCCAGCAGCTTGTCGCTAGCAACTAACCCAGATACGCAGTATTTT. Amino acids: CASSLSLATNPDTQYF.

CDR3 in DNA: TGTGCCAGCAGTTACCTAGCGGGAAGCACAGATACGCAGTATTTT. Protein sequence: CASSYLAGSTDTQYF. The chain links TRBV6-5 to TRBJ2-3; TRBD2 agrees at 9 bases. Losses at the gene ends were 2 bases for V and 0 bases for J; bases not matched to a gene: 0. The CDR3 loop spans 15 amino acids. Germline lookup yields CDR1 MNHEY and CDR2 SVGAGI.